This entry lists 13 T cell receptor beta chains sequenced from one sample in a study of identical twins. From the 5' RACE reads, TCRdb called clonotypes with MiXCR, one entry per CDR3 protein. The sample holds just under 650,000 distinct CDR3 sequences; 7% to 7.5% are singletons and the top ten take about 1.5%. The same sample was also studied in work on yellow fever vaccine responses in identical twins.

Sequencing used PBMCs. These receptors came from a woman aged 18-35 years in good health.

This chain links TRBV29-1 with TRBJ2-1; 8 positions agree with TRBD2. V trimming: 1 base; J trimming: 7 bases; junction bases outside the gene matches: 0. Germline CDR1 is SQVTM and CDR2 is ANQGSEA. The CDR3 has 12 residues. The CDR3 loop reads CSVEVAGNEQFF. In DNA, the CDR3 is TGCAGCGTTGAAGTAGCGGGGAATGAGCAGTTCTTC.

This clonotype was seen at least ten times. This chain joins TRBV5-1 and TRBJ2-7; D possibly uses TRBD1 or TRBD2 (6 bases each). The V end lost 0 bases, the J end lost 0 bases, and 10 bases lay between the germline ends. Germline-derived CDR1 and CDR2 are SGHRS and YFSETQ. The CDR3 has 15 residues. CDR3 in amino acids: CASSLAGAASYEQYF. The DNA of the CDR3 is TGCGCCAGCAGCTTGGCGGGGGCCGCCTCCTACGAGCAGTACTTC.

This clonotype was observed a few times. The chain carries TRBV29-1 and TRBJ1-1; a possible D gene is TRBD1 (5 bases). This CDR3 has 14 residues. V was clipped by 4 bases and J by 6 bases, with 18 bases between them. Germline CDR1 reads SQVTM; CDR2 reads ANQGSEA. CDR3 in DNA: TGCAGCGTTGGGTGGGGACCTTATCAACCTGAAGCTTTCTTT. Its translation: CSVGWGPYQPEAFF.

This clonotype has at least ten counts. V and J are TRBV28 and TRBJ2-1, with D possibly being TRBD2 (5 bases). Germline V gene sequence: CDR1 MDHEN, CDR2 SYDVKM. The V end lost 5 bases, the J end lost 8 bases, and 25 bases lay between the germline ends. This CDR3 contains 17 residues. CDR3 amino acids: CASSPFLITSSSDEQFF. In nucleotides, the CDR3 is TGTGCCAGCAGTCCCTTCCTTATCACCTCTAGCTCGGATGAGCAGTTCTTC.

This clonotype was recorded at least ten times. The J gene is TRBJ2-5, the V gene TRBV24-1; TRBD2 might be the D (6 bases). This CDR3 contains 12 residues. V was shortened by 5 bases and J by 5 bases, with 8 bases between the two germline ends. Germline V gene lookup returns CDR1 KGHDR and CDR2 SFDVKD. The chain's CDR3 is CATSAAGETQYF. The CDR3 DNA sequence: TGTGCCACCAGTGCGGCGGGGGAGACCCAGTACTTC.

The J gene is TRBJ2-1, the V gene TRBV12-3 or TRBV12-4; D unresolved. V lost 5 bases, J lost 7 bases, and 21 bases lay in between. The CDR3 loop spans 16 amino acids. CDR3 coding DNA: TGTGCCAGCAGTACTCACCGGGCCCTGATTACAAATGAGCAGTTCTTC. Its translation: CASSTHRALITNEQFF.

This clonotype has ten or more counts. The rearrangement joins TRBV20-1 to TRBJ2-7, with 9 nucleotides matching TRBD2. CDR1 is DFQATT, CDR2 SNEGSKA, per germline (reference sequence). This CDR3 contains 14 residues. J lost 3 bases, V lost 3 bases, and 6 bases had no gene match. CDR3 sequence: CSASGGRVLYEQYF. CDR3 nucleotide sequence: TGCAGTGCTAGTGGCGGGAGGGTCCTCTACGAGCAGTACTTC.

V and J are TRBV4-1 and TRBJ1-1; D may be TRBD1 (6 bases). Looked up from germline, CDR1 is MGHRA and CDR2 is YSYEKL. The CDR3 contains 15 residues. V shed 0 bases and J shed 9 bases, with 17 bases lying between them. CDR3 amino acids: CASSQDQGGSLQAFF. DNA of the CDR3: TGCGCCAGCAGCCAAGATCAAGGGGGTTCCTTACAAGCTTTCTTT.

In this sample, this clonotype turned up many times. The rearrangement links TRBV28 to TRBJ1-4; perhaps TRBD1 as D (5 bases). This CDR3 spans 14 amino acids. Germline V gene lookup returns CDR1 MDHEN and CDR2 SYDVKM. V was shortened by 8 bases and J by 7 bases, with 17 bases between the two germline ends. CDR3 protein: CASLPWDRPEKLFF. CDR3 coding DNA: TGTGCCAGCCTCCCCTGGGACCGCCCTGAAAAACTGTTTTTT.

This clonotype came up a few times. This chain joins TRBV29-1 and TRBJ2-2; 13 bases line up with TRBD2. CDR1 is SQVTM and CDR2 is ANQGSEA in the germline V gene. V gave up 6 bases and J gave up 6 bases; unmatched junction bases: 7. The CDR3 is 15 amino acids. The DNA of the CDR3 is TGCAGCGTATGGACTAGCGGGAGTGTCGCCGGGGAGCTGTTTTTT. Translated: CSVWTSGSVAGELFF.

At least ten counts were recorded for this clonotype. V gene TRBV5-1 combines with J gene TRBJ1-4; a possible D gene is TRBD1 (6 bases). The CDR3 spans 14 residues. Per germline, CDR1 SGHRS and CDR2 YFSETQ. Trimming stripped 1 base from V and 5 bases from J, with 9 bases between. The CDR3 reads CASSLFGGNEKLFF. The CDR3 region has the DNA TGCGCCAGCAGCTTGTTCGGGGGCAATGAAAAACTGTTTTTT.

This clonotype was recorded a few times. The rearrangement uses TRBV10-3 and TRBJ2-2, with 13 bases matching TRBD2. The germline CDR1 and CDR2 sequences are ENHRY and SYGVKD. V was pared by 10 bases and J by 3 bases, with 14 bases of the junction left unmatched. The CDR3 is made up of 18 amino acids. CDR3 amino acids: CATRNLHGTSGDTGELFF. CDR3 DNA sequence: TGTGCCACCCGAAACCTACACGGGACTAGCGGGGACACCGGGGAGCTGTTTTTT.

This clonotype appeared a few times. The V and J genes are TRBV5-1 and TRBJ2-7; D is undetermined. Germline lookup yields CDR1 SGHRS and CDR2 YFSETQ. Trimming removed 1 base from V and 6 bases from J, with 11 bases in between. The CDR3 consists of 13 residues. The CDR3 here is CASSLYVSSEQYF. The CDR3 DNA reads TGCGCCAGCAGCTTGTACGTCTCTTCCGAGCAGTACTTC.